The 8 T cell receptor beta chains below come from one sample, sequenced in a study of control samples from healthy donors and cancer patients. Some clones are missing from TCRdb's copy, which holds only in-frame ones; the method was immunoSEQ multiplex PCR. The table lists just under 80,000 clones, about 90% of them singletons. Sequencing was done on a sample of PBMCs. These receptors originate from a woman in her fifties or sixties with head and neck cancer.

The gene calls are TRBV7-6 and TRBJ1-1; D unclear. The CDR3 is 16 residues long. Germline CDR1 reads SGHVS; CDR2 reads FNYEAQ. V was pared by 4 bases and J by 4 bases, with 19 bases between. CDR3 amino acids: CASSSFKNAGATEAFF. In DNA, the CDR3 is TGTGCCAGCAGCTCCTTTAAGAACGCAGGAGCCACTGAAGCTTTCTTT.

Only a few counts were recorded for this clone. The CDR3 coding sequence is TGTGCCAGCAGCTTTAGGGTGGGTAGCGGGAGAGGGAATGAGCAGTTCTTC. Its protein is CASSFRVGSGRGNEQFF. V is TRBV7-2 and J is TRBJ2-1; 9 bases line up with TRBD2. This CDR3 is built from 17 residues. With V trimmed by 3 bases and J by 7 bases, 13 bases remained unmatched. Germline V gives CDR1 SGHTA, CDR2 FQGNSA.

The rearrangement uses TRBV5-8 and TRBJ1-1; D not certain. Germline V gives CDR1 SGHTS, CDR2 YDEGEE. Deletions cut 2 bases from V and 4 bases from J, with 12 bases between. This CDR3 is 14 amino acids long. DNA of the CDR3: TGTGCCAGCAGCTTTCTTTCGGGCGGCACTGAAGCTTTCTTT. Residues: CASSFLSGGTEAFF.

The chain carries TRBV7-9 and TRBJ2-3, with a tentative D call TRBD2 (6 bases). With 0 bases removed from V and 3 bases from J, the gap between germline ends came to 13 bases. CDR3 length: 16 amino acids. Germline V lookup: CDR1 SEHNR, CDR2 FQNEAQ (reference sequence). The CDR3 sequence is CASSLARAGRTDTQYF. The CDR3 DNA sequence: TGTGCCAGCAGCTTAGCGAGGGCGGGAAGGACAGATACGCAGTATTTT. Full variable domain (remainder filled in from reference TRBV7-9 and TRBJ2-3): DTGVSQNPRHKITKRGQNVTFRCDPISEHNRLYWYRQTLGQGPEFLTYFQNEAQLEKSRLLSDRFSAERPKGSFSTLEIQRTEQGDSAMYLCASSLARAGRTDTQYFGPGTRLTVL.

J is TRBJ1-4 and V is TRBV19; D gene unclear. CDR1 LNHDA and CDR2 SQIVND come from the germline V gene (reference sequence). V lost 5 bases and J lost 7, with 14 bases in between. The CDR3 totals 14 residues. CDR3 sequence (DNA): TGTGCCAGTAGTCCGGGCGGTCGAGGTGAAAAACTGTTTTTT. Encoded protein: CASSPGGRGEKLFF.

The V and J genes are TRBV7-8 and TRBJ2-1; 13 nucleotides match TRBD2. The CDR3 loop spans 16 amino acids. V trimming: 4 bases; J trimming: 3 bases; junction bases outside the gene matches: 3. Germline V gene lookup returns CDR1 SGHVS and CDR2 FQNEAQ. CDR3 residues: CASSWGLAGIYNEQFF. The CDR3 bases are TGTGCCAGCAGCTGGGGACTAGCGGGAATCTACAATGAGCAGTTCTTC.

The chain is built from TRBV19 and TRBJ2-7; 11 bases align to TRBD2. The CDR3 runs 15 residues. Trimming cost V 5 bases and J 2 bases; bases outside gene matches: 5. Germline CDR1 is LNHDA and CDR2 is SQIVND (reference sequence). The chain's CDR3 is CASSQGTSGAYEQYF. In DNA, the CDR3 is TGTGCCAGTAGTCAGGGGACTAGCGGAGCCTACGAGCAGTACTTC.

The chain combines TRBV7-9 with TRBJ2-7, with TRBD2 matching over 10 bases. Trimming removed 5 bases from V and 6 bases from J; junction bases left unmatched: 10. CDR3 length equals 15 residues. Germline V CDR1 and CDR2: SEHNR, FQNEAQ (reference sequence). CDR3 bases: TGTGCCAGCAGCGAGTATAGCGGGAGGCTTTCCGAGCAGTACTTC. Amino acids: CASSEYSGRLSEQYF.